Listed here are 15 T cell receptor beta chains from one sample, sequenced in a study of vaccination and CD4 T cells after COVID-19 (dated by TCRdb to the early 2020s). Their recognized antigens are unknown. Libraries were prepared through PCR. Sequenced on an Illumina iSeq 100. At the Johns Hopkins FTIC core, DNA from the cultured CD4+ T cells underwent TCR sequencing with the Oncomine TCR Beta short-read assay. TCRdb reran the public reads through fastp at Q25 and MiXCR, keeping productive beta chains. Under each unique CDR3 protein, matching rows form one entry showing the most common genes and DNA. In all, the sample holds about 8,100 distinct CDR3 sequences, and approximately 60% of those were seen once. The ten largest clones capture about 34% of the sample. The treatment or condition label, read with the paper, signifies: approximately nine-day PBMC culture with coronavirus spike peptide pools or control peptides (ViraFEST assay).

The sequencing sample was made of CD4+ T cells from blood, cultured in vitro. Every receptor here comes from a human donor who had recovered from COVID-19.

This clonotype was found a few times. V is TRBV7-6 and J is TRBJ2-3; D gene ambiguous. V lost 1 base, J lost 0 bases, and 11 bases lay in between. Per germline, CDR1 SGHVS and CDR2 FNYEAQ. The CDR3 runs 16 residues. The CDR3 spells CASSLGGVTSTDTQYF. CDR3 nucleotides: TGTGCCAGCAGCTTAGGAGGAGTTACTAGCACAGATACGCAGTATTTT. Complete variable domain (other parts from reference TRBV7-6 and TRBJ2-3): GAGVSQSPRYKVTKRGQDVALRCDPISGHVSLYWYRQALGQGPEFLTYFNYEAQQDKSGLPNDRFSAERPEGSISTLTIQRTEQRDSAMYRCASSLGGVTSTDTQYFGPGTRLTVL.

This clonotype was recorded once. This chain uses TRBV5-1 with TRBJ1-1, with 9 bases lining up with TRBD1. Trimming cost V 4 bases and J 4 bases; bases outside gene matches: 5. CDR3 length: 14 amino acids. CDR1 and CDR2 from the germline V gene are SGHRS and YFSETQ. Here the CDR3 DNA reads TGCGCCAGCAGCCAAGGACAGGGGCTCACTGAAGCTTTCTTT. This codes for CASSQGQGLTEAFF.

The chain combines TRBV7-8 with TRBJ1-1; D unclear. V lost 5 bases, J lost 4 bases, and 14 bases lay in between. CDR1 is SGHVS and CDR2 is FQNEAQ in the germline V gene. This CDR3 has 14 amino acids. The CDR3 DNA sequence: TGTGCCAGCAGCCGCGGACTCGGAGGCACTGAAGCTTTCTTT. Protein sequence: CASSRGLGGTEAFF.

The table lists this clonotype with a count of one. The chain employs TRBV18 and TRBJ1-6; D not certain. Germline CDR1 reads KGHSH; CDR2 reads LQKENI. Trimming left V 5 bases short and J 8 bases short, with 10 bases between. This CDR3 spans 13 amino acids. The CDR3 DNA follows: TGTGCCAGCTCAGATTTACGAGATTCACCCCTCCACTTT. Amino acids: CASSDLRDSPLHF. The full variable domain, completed using reference TRBV18 and TRBJ1-6, is NAGVMQNPRHLVRRRGQEARLRCSPMKGHSHVYWYRQLPEEGLKFMVYLQKENIIDESGMPKERFSAEFPKEGPSILRIQQVVRGDSAAYFCASSDLRDSPLHFGNGTRLTVT.

In this sample, this clonotype turned up a few times. The V gene is TRBV6-1, the J gene TRBJ2-5; D possibly corresponds to TRBD2 (5 bases). This CDR3 is built from 14 residues. The V gene lost 6 bases and the J gene lost 5 bases, with 16 bases spanning the gap. The germline V gene encodes CDR1 MNHNS and CDR2 SASEGT. CDR3 amino acids: CASSRADLAETQYF. In nucleotides, the CDR3 is TGTGCCAGCAGCAGAGCGGACCTGGCGGAGACCCAGTACTTC.

The V call is TRBV10-3, the J call TRBJ2-5; 9 bases fit TRBD1. Trimming removed 2 bases from V and 5 bases from J; junction bases left unmatched: 3. The CDR3 is 14 amino acids. The V gene's germline CDR1 is ENHRY and CDR2 SYGVKD. CDR3 in amino acids: CAISEGTGRETQYF. CDR3 sequence (DNA): TGTGCCATCAGTGAGGGGACAGGGAGGGAGACCCAGTACTTC.

There are a few counts of this clonotype. The genes are TRBV19 and TRBJ2-5; no clear D gene. The CDR3 has 13 amino acids. The V end lost 5 bases, the J end lost 1 base, and 8 bases lay between the germline ends. Germline loops: CDR1 LNHDA, CDR2 SQIVND (reference sequence). CDR3 sequence (DNA): TGTGCCAGTAGTCTTTTCGGCCAAGAGACCCAGTACTTC. This translates into CASSLFGQETQYF.

This clonotype was detected a few times. The chain couples TRBV7-2 to TRBJ2-7, with 10 bases that match TRBD1. Trimming at V came to 2 bases and at J to 5 bases, leaving 3 bases not matched to a gene. The CDR3 has 14 amino acids. The germline gives CDR1 SGHTA, CDR2 FQGNSA. Written as DNA, the CDR3 is TGTGCCAGCAGCTTATGGGACAGGGGCCACGAGCAGTACTTC. This gives the protein CASSLWDRGHEQYF.

The J gene is TRBJ1-5, the V gene TRBV20-1; TRBD1 aligns across 7 bases. This CDR3 has 12 residues. V trimming: 7 bases; J trimming: 5 bases; junction bases outside the gene matches: 5. Germline V lookup: CDR1 DFQATT, CDR2 SNEGSKA (reference sequence). For the CDR3, the DNA is TGCAGTGTACAGGGGAACGATCAGCCCCAGCATTTT. This encodes CSVQGNDQPQHF.

This clonotype has just a few counts. V gene TRBV2 combines with J gene TRBJ1-5, with D hard to call. The CDR3 runs 13 residues. V was clipped by 4 bases and J by 0 bases, with 4 bases between them. Looked up from germline, CDR1 is SNHLY and CDR2 is FYNNEI. In DNA form, the CDR3 reads TGTGCCAGCAGTGGGGGTAGCAATCAGCCCCAGCATTTT. Translation gives CASSGGSNQPQHF.

The V call is TRBV7-9, the J call TRBJ1-2, with 9 bases aligning to TRBD1. The CDR3 extends over 18 amino acids. Looked up from germline, CDR1 is SEHNR and CDR2 is FQNEAQ (reference sequence). Germline trimming cut 5 bases from V and 4 bases from J; bases unmatched to any gene: 17. The CDR3 here is CASSGTGTPLGPFYGYTF. The DNA for the CDR3 is TGTGCCAGCAGCGGGACAGGGACTCCCCTTGGCCCTTTCTATGGCTACACCTTC.

This rearrangement joins TRBV20-1 to TRBJ2-5; D perhaps matches TRBD2 (6 bases). Deletions cut 0 bases from V and 5 bases from J, with 13 bases between. Germline V gene sequence: CDR1 DFQATT, CDR2 SNEGSKA (reference sequence). This CDR3 comprises 14 residues. The CDR3 DNA is TGCAGTGCTAGAGATAGGCTAGCGATGGAGACCCAGTACTTC. Residues: CSARDRLAMETQYF.

This chain connects TRBV2 to TRBJ1-2; no definite D call. This CDR3 is 12 amino acids long. Germline CDR1 and CDR2: SNHLY and FYNNEI. V was shortened by 5 bases and J by 4 bases, with 8 bases between the two germline ends. CDR3 loop: CASSRAGYGYTF. For the CDR3, the DNA is TGTGCCAGCAGTAGGGCGGGCTATGGCTACACCTTC.

This clonotype was detected a few times. V and J are TRBV7-2 and TRBJ2-3, with 10 nucleotides matching TRBD2. This CDR3 region has 15 residues. Per the germline V gene, CDR1 is SGHTA and CDR2 is FQGNSA. With V trimmed by 0 bases and J by 6 bases, 3 bases remained unmatched. CDR3 DNA sequence: TGTGCCAGCAGCTTAGCGATACTAGCGGGGGATACGCAGTATTTT. Its translation is CASSLAILAGDTQYF.

The rearrangement uses TRBV27 and TRBJ2-1; no clear D gene. The germline CDR1 and CDR2 sequences are MNHEY and SMNVEV (reference sequence). With 1 base removed from V and 4 bases from J, the gap between germline ends came to 8 bases. The CDR3 covers 14 residues. As DNA, the CDR3 is TGTGCCAGCAGTTTATTCCAGGAGTACAATGAGCAGTTCTTC. Translating it yields CASSLFQEYNEQFF.